These 28 T cell receptor beta chains originate from one sample sequenced in a study of OX40 agonist ivuxolimab in advanced cancers. Using immunoSEQ multiplex PCR, the repertoire was profiled, and TCRdb retains in-frame clones only, with some absent. The sample lists 73,000 or so clones, around 84% seen once, with about 2.4% in the top ten. The sequencing used CD4+ or CD8+ T cells sorted from blood, collected in a trial of the OX40 agonist ivuxolimab. The receptors shown here come from an adult with an advanced solid tumor such as melanoma, head and neck, liver or kidney cancer.

The chain links TRBV7-9 to TRBJ1-3; D might be TRBD1 (6 bases). Germline V lookup: CDR1 SEHNR, CDR2 FQNEAQ (reference sequence). V was clipped by 1 base and J by 2 bases, with 9 bases between them. This CDR3 contains 15 residues. The CDR3 sequence is CASSLEGGAGNTIYF. Written as DNA, the CDR3 is TGTGCCAGCAGCTTAGAGGGGGGCGCTGGAAACACCATATATTTT.

The chain recombines TRBV4-3 with TRBJ2-1; 9 bases are a match to TRBD2. The length of the CDR3 is 15 residues. Germline V lookup: CDR1 LGHNA, CDR2 YSLEER. V gave up 5 bases and J gave up 9 bases; unmatched junction bases: 11. The CDR3 spells CASSKPGLASGEQFF. The CDR3 coding sequence is TGCGCCAGCAGCAAACCGGGACTAGCATCTGGTGAGCAGTTCTTC.

The rearrangement uses TRBV7-2 and TRBJ2-5; D is ambiguous. The CDR3 runs to 13 residues. V lost 2 bases to trimming and J lost 0 bases, with 4 bases between them. Germline CDR1 SGHTA, CDR2 FQGNSA. The CDR3 nucleotides are TGTGCCAGCAGCTTAAGCTACCAAGAGACCCAGTACTTC. Translation gives CASSLSYQETQYF. The complete variable domain, with remaining parts taken from reference TRBV7-2 and TRBJ2-5, reads GAGVSQSPSNKVTEKGKDVELRCDPISGHTALYWYRQSLGQGLEFLIYFQGNSAPDKSGLPSDRFSAERTGGSVSTLTIQRTQQEDSAVYLCASSLSYQETQYFGPGTRLLVL.

The CDR3 here is CASSPGENHSPLHF. CDR3 DNA sequence: TGTGCCAGCTCACCCGGAGAAAACCATTCACCCCTCCACTTT. The J gene is TRBJ1-6, the V gene TRBV18; D ambiguous. The CDR3 loop spans 14 amino acids. Germline V gives CDR1 KGHSH, CDR2 LQKENI. Trimming removed 3 bases at V and 8 bases at J, with 11 bases between.

The rearrangement joins TRBV9 to TRBJ2-5; 9 bases match TRBD1. CDR1 is SGDLS and CDR2 is YYNGEE in the germline V gene. There are 14 residues in the CDR3. Unmatched junction bases numbered 5, after V lost 3 bases and J lost 5 bases. The CDR3: CASSGTGGAETQYF. For the CDR3, the DNA is TGTGCCAGCAGCGGTACAGGGGGCGCGGAGACCCAGTACTTC.

The chain has TRBV5-6 and TRBJ1-1; D ambiguous. This CDR3 has 13 amino acids. Trimming stripped 0 bases from V and 1 base from J, with 4 bases between. Germline CDR1 reads SGHDT; CDR2 reads YYEEEE. Here the CDR3 reads CASSLEPNTEAFF. CDR3 nucleotide sequence: TGTGCCAGCAGCTTGGAACCGAACACTGAAGCTTTCTTT. Full variable domain (outside the CDR3, taken from reference TRBV5-6 and TRBJ1-1): DAGVTQSPTHLIKTRGQQVTLRCSPKSGHDTVSWYQQALGQGPQFIFQYYEEEERQRGNFPDRFSGHQFPNYSSELNVNALLLGDSALYLCASSLEPNTEAFFGQGTRLTVV.

The chain links TRBV28 to TRBJ1-5; TRBD1 agrees at 8 bases. V was clipped by 8 bases and J by 1 base; unmatched bases: 7. CDR1 is MDHEN, CDR2 SYDVKM, per germline. The CDR3 consists of 15 residues. CDR3 sequence (DNA): TGTGCCAGCCACCCTACAGGGGGAAGCAATCAGCCCCAGCATTTT. This codes for CASHPTGGSNQPQHF.

The chain recombines TRBV7-9 with TRBJ2-2; 7 positions agree with TRBD2. The V and J ends lost 9 bases and 3 bases, in that order; junction bases with no gene match: 7. Germline loops: CDR1 SEHNR, CDR2 FQNEAQ (reference sequence). The CDR3 is 14 residues long. CDR3 in amino acids: CASKPAGDTGELFF. For the CDR3, the DNA is TGTGCCAGTAAACCCGCGGGAGACACCGGGGAGCTGTTTTTT.

The count of this clone is one. The chain recombines TRBV4-3 with TRBJ2-3, with TRBD2 matching over 12 bases. Trimming removed 0 bases from V and 6 bases from J; junction bases left unmatched: 10. The CDR3 totals 18 residues. The germline V gene encodes CDR1 LGHNA and CDR2 YSLEER. Here the CDR3 DNA reads TGCGCCAGCAGCCAAGATTCGACTAGCGGGGGACCCGGGGATACGCAGTATTTT. Residues: CASSQDSTSGGPGDTQYF.

This rearrangement joins TRBV5-5 to TRBJ1-1; TRBD1 matches 10 bases. V shed 2 bases, J shed 6 bases, and the junction held 7 bases outside the gene matches. CDR1 and CDR2 (germline): SGHKS, YYEKEE (reference sequence). CDR3 length equals 15 residues. The CDR3 region is CASSFGDRGYAEAFF. The CDR3 DNA reads TGTGCCAGCAGCTTCGGGGACAGGGGTTACGCTGAAGCTTTCTTT.

The chain has TRBV18 and TRBJ2-5; 9 positions match TRBD2. Germline V gene sequence: CDR1 KGHSH, CDR2 LQKENI. The CDR3 is made up of 16 amino acids. J lost 5 bases, V lost 3 bases, and 10 bases had no gene match. The CDR3, as DNA: TGTGCCAGCTCACCTATTTTTAGCGGGGGAAGTGAGACCCAGTACTTC. It encodes CASSPIFSGGSETQYF.

The rearrangement joins TRBV6-1 to TRBJ1-2; tentatively, D is TRBD1 (6 bases). V lost 5 bases and J 3 bases, leaving 13 bases between the germline ends. Germline V gene sequence: CDR1 MNHNS, CDR2 SASEGT. The CDR3 consists of 14 residues. CDR3 coding DNA: TGTGCCAGCAGTTCAGCAGGGGCGGACTATGGCTACACCTTC. It translates to CASSSAGADYGYTF.

This clone has only one observation. The J gene is TRBJ1-1, the V gene TRBV29-1; D possibly corresponds to TRBD1 (5 bases). In germline, CDR1 is SQVTM, CDR2 ANQGSEA. The length of the CDR3 is 12 residues. Trimming left V 2 bases short and J 8 bases short, with 12 bases between. CDR3 nucleotide sequence: TGCAGCGTTGAACGAGGGGCCGGCGAAGCTTTCTTT. This sequence encodes CSVERGAGEAFF.

This clone is a singleton in its sample. The J gene is TRBJ2-7, the V gene TRBV7-2; TRBD1 might be the D (6 bases). This CDR3 comprises 13 residues. From germline, CDR1 is SGHTA and CDR2 FQGNSA. Trimming cost V 3 bases and J 4 bases, with 10 bases left between them. The CDR3 nucleotides are TGTGCCAGCAGCTTCGGGACACGATACGAGCAGTACTTC. Amino acid sequence: CASSFGTRYEQYF.

The CDR3 nucleotides are TGTGCCAGCAGCCAAAGGGGGGGAGGGCCTGAGCGCGAGCAGTACTTC. Protein: CASSQRGGGPEREQYF. The chain combines TRBV4-2 with TRBJ2-7, with D tentatively TRBD2 (7 bases). Germline lookup yields CDR1 LGHNA and CDR2 YNFKEQ. This CDR3 spans 16 amino acids. V was cut by 2 bases and J by 6 bases, with 20 bases left in between.

V is TRBV7-2 and J is TRBJ1-5; 9 nucleotides align to TRBD1. CDR3 size: 15 residues. Trimming at V came to 3 bases and at J to 4 bases, leaving 4 bases not matched to a gene. Germline V gene lookup returns CDR1 SGHTA and CDR2 FQGNSA. The CDR3 spells CASSFGTGLNQPQHF. CDR3 bases: TGTGCCAGCAGCTTTGGGACAGGGCTAAATCAGCCCCAGCATTTT.

The chain employs TRBV28 and TRBJ2-7, with 8 bases lining up with TRBD2. CDR1 and CDR2 from the germline V gene are MDHEN and SYDVKM. V lost 6 bases and J lost 1; bases outside the gene matches: 5. CDR3 length: 14 amino acids. Here the CDR3 DNA reads TGTGCCAGCAGGAAGCGGGAGAAGTCCTACGAGCAGTACTTC. Translated: CASRKREKSYEQYF. The variable domain in full, completed from reference TRBV28 and TRBJ2-7, reads DVKVTQSSRYLVKRTGEKVFLECVQDMDHENMFWYRQDPGLGLRLIYFSYDVKMKEKGDIPEGYSVSREKKERFSLILESASTNQTSMYLCASRKREKSYEQYFGPGTRLTVT.

This chain links TRBV5-8 with TRBJ2-1, with a tentative D call TRBD2 (5 bases). Germline CDR1 reads SGHTS; CDR2 reads YDEGEE. V lost 1 base and J lost 10, with 12 bases in between. The CDR3 contains 13 residues. The chain's CDR3 is CASSLRRGGEQFF. CDR3 in DNA: TGTGCCAGCAGCTTGAGACGGGGTGGGGAGCAGTTCTTC. Full variable domain (remainder filled in from reference TRBV5-8 and TRBJ2-1): EAGVTQSPTHLIKTRGQQATLRCSPISGHTSVYWYQQALGLGLQFLLWYDEGEERNRGNFPPRFSGRQFPNYSSELNVNALELEDSALYLCASSLRRGGEQFFGPGTRLTVL.

In this sample, this clone turned up a few times. V gene TRBV19 combines with J gene TRBJ1-1; no clear D. V lost 3 bases and J 6 bases, leaving 17 bases between the germline ends. The CDR3 covers 15 residues. CDR1 LNHDA and CDR2 SQIVND come from the germline V gene (reference sequence). CDR3 in amino acids: CASSIRTGQVPEAFF. DNA for the CDR3: TGTGCCAGTAGTATTCGGACCGGGCAGGTCCCTGAAGCTTTCTTT. Together with reference TRBV19 and TRBJ1-1, the CDR3 gives the full variable domain: DGGITQSPKYLFRKEGQNVTLSCEQNLNHDAMYWYRQDPGQGLRLIYYSQIVNDFQKGDIAEGYSVSREKKESFPLTVTSAQKNPTAFYLCASSIRTGQVPEAFFGQGTRLTVV.

The rearrangement links TRBV7-2 to TRBJ2-1; D tentatively fits TRBD1 or TRBD2 (5 bases each). V lost 3 bases to trimming and J lost 7 bases, with 7 bases between them. Germline CDR1 and CDR2: SGHTA and FQGNSA. The CDR3 spans 12 residues. This CDR3 reads CASSLWGNEQFF. The CDR3 DNA reads as TGTGCCAGCAGCTTGTGGGGGAATGAGCAGTTCTTC.

The chain combines TRBV7-9 with TRBJ1-3, with D perhaps matching TRBD1 (6 bases). V shed 8 bases and J shed 0 bases, with 23 bases lying between them. This CDR3 is built from 18 residues. Germline V gene sequence: CDR1 SEHNR, CDR2 FQNEAQ (reference sequence). The CDR3 is CASGRKSGTQSSGNTIYF. The CDR3 DNA is TGTGCCAGCGGAAGAAAATCCGGGACACAAAGCTCTGGAAACACCATATATTTT.

The chain is built from TRBV30 and TRBJ1-2; D gene unclear. CDR1 GTSNPN and CDR2 SVGIG come from the germline V gene (reference sequence). The CDR3 runs to 13 residues. Trimming took off 1 base at V and 5 bases at J, with 11 bases between the two ends. The CDR3 DNA sequence: TGTGCCTGGAGTGGGAGGGATTGGTATGGCTACACCTTC. This gives the protein CAWSGRDWYGYTF.

The CDR3 loop is CSAREADTQYF. The CDR3 bases are TGCAGTGCTAGAGAGGCAGATACGCAGTATTTT. The chain recombines TRBV20-1 with TRBJ2-3; D not certain. This CDR3 region has 11 residues. From germline, CDR1 is DFQATT and CDR2 SNEGSKA (reference sequence). V shed 0 bases and J shed 4 bases, with 2 bases lying between them.

This clone was seen just once. This sequence joins TRBV7-2 and TRBJ1-5, with D tentatively TRBD1 (6 bases). V was trimmed by 5 bases and J by 3 bases, leaving 14 bases between them. CDR1 is SGHTA and CDR2 is FQGNSA in the germline V gene. This CDR3 has 15 amino acids. The CDR3 DNA reads as TGTGCCAGCAGCCCTAGAGGACAGCTCAATCAGCCCCAGCATTTT. It codes for CASSPRGQLNQPQHF. Full variable domain (rest looked up from reference TRBV7-2 and TRBJ1-5): GAGVSQSPSNKVTEKGKDVELRCDPISGHTALYWYRQSLGQGLEFLIYFQGNSAPDKSGLPSDRFSAERTGGSVSTLTIQRTQQEDSAVYLCASSPRGQLNQPQHFGDGTRLSIL.

This chain connects TRBV14 to TRBJ1-5, with D tentatively TRBD1 (5 bases). This CDR3 has 14 amino acids. Trimming removed 4 bases from V and 3 bases from J, with 10 bases in between. Germline V CDR1 and CDR2: SGHDN, FVKESK. Here the CDR3 reads CASSREGTNQPQHF. CDR3 nucleotides: TGTGCCAGCAGCCGGGAAGGGACCAATCAGCCCCAGCATTTT.

The V gene is TRBV5-1, the J gene TRBJ2-1; 8 bases match TRBD2. Germline CDR1 reads SGHRS; CDR2 reads YFSETQ. J lost 1 base, V lost 0 bases, and 3 bases had no gene match. The CDR3 contains 16 residues. As DNA, the CDR3 is TGCGCCAGCAGCTTGGGACTAGCGCGTTCCTACAATGAGCAGTTCTTC. Amino acid sequence: CASSLGLARSYNEQFF.

This clone came up once. V gene TRBV30 combines with J gene TRBJ1-4; D remains ambiguous. This CDR3 spans 14 amino acids. Germline lookup yields CDR1 GTSNPN and CDR2 SVGIG (reference sequence). V was pared by 5 bases and J by 8 bases, with 18 bases between. Here the CDR3 DNA reads TGTGCCTGGTCCCGCCGGACGTTGGGGGAAAAACTGTTTTTT. Protein: CAWSRRTLGEKLFF.

V usage is TRBV6-1 and J usage is TRBJ1-1; 7 bases map to TRBD1. The CDR3 extends over 15 amino acids. Trimming cost V 1 base and J 1 base; bases outside gene matches: 3. Germline loops: CDR1 MNHNS, CDR2 SASEGT. The CDR3 reads CASSEGRGRNTEAFF. For the CDR3, the DNA is TGTGCCAGCAGTGAAGGCAGGGGGAGGAACACTGAAGCTTTCTTT.